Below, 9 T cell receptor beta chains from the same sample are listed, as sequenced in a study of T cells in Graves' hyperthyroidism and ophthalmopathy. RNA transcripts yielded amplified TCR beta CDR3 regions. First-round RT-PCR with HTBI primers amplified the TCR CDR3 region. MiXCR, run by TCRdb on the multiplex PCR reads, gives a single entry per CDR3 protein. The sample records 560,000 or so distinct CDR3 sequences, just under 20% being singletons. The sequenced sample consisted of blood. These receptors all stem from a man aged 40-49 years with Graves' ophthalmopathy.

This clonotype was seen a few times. The CDR3 DNA is TGTGCCAGCAGACCTAAACTAGAGCCAGATACGCAGTATTTT. Protein: CASRPKLEPDTQYF. The chain joins TRBV7-9 to TRBJ2-3; D possibly corresponds to TRBD2 (5 bases). The CDR3 loop spans 14 amino acids. The V gene lost 6 bases and the J gene lost 4 bases, with 14 bases spanning the gap. Germline-derived CDR1 and CDR2 are SEHNR and FQNEAQ (reference sequence).

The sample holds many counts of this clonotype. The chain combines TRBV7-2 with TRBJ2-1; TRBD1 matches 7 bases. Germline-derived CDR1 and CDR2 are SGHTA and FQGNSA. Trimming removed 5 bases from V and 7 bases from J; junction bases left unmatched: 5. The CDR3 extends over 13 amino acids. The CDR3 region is CASSLKTGNEQFF. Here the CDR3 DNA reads TGTGCCAGCAGCCTCAAGACAGGGAATGAGCAGTTCTTC.

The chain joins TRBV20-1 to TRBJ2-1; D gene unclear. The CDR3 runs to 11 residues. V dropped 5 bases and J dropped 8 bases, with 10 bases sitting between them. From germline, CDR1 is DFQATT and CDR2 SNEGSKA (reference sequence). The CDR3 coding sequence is TGCAGTGCTGGAGTGAAGGATGAGCAGTTCTTC. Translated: CSAGVKDEQFF.

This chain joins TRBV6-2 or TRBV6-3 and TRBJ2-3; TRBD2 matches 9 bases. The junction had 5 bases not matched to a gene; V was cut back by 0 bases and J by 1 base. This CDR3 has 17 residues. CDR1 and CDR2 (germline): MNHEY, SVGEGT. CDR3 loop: CASSYSVRTSGTDTQYF. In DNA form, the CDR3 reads TGTGCCAGCAGTTACTCCGTCCGGACTAGCGGCACAGATACGCAGTATTTT.

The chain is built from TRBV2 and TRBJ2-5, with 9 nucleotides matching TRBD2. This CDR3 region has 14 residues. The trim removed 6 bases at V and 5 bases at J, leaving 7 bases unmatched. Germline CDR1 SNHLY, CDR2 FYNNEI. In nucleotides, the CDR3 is TGTGCCAGCAGGGCCGGGACTAGCAGGGAGACCCAGTACTTC. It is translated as CASRAGTSRETQYF.

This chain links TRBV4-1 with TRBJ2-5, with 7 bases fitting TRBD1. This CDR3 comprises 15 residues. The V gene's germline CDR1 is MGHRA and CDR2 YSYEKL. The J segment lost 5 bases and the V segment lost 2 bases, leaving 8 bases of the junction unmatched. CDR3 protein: CASSQTETGKETQYF. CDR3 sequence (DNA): TGCGCCAGCAGCCAAACCGAGACAGGGAAGGAGACCCAGTACTTC.

The CDR3 coding sequence is TGTGCCATCAGTGACCCAACCCGGAGGACAGGGGGTGGCAATTTTTACGAGCAGTACTTC. Translating gives CAISDPTRRTGGGNFYEQYF. The V call is TRBV10-3, the J call TRBJ2-7; 10 bases align to TRBD1. The CDR3 has 20 amino acids. From germline, CDR1 is ENHRY and CDR2 SYGVKD. V was pared by 3 bases and J by 4 bases, with 21 bases of the junction left unmatched.

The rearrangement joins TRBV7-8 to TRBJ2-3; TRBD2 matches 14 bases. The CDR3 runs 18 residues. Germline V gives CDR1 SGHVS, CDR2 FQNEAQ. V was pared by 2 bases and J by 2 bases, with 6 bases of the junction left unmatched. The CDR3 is CASSLRPGLAGDTDTQYF. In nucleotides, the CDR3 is TGTGCCAGCAGCTTAAGGCCGGGACTAGCGGGAGACACAGATACGCAGTATTTT.

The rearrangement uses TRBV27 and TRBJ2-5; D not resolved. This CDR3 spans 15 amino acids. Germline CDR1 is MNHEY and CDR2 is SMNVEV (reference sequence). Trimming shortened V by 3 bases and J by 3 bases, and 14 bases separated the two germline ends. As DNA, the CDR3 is TGTGCCAGCAGTTTTTCAGCACACCTTAAAGAGACCCAGTACTTC. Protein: CASSFSAHLKETQYF.